This T cell receptor beta chain emerged from a study of T cell repertoires in cytomegalovirus infection (dated by TCRdb to between 2017 and 2020). In the study overall: Donor HLA type was relevant to the analysis, as public TCR beta signatures indicated carriage of CMV infection together with the matching HLA type. Study-level results and caveats: In both this cohort and an independent cohort of 350 to 400 donors, the cumulative frequency of public TCR beta family members distinguished carriers of CMV infection plus the relevant HLA type. The ex vivo response was dominated by HLA-C-restricted CMV-specific TCR beta clonotypes, and the single most frequent clonotype in two of eight donors was supplied by these HLA-C-restricted clonotypes.

The CDR3 starts with the cysteine, ends with the phenylalanine, and has 17 residues. The kept DNA is CDR3 alone, 51 bases in frame from the first base. The germline V end is reduced by 3 bases and the J end by 2 bases; junction bases left unmatched: 11. Taken from the germline V gene, the CDR1 and CDR2 loops are MDHEN and SYDVKM. TCRdb lists the instrument as Illumina HiSeq 1500. In-frame beta chains were kept once TCRdb had trimmed the public reads at Q25 with fastp and called clones with MiXCR. Entries that share a CDR3 protein sequence are merged under the most common genes and DNA. The sample has about 740,000 distinct CDR3 sequences on record, 35% to 40% of them singletons. The leading ten clones occupy 2.8% of the sample. Turning to this clonotype: Its antigen is unknown. No qualities accompany the bases; no much larger clone lies one base away.

The receptor comes from a human donor in good health (CMV status not recorded). Some clones in this sample may be carry-over from other donors' samples. The chain was built from TRBV28 and TRBJ2-7, with TRBD2 matching 9 junction bases. The sequenced material came from PBMCs. In nucleotides, the sequence is TGTGCCAGCAGTTTGTTGGCTAGCGGGGACCTTCCCTACGAGCAGTACTTC. It specifies CASSLLASGDLPYEQYF.